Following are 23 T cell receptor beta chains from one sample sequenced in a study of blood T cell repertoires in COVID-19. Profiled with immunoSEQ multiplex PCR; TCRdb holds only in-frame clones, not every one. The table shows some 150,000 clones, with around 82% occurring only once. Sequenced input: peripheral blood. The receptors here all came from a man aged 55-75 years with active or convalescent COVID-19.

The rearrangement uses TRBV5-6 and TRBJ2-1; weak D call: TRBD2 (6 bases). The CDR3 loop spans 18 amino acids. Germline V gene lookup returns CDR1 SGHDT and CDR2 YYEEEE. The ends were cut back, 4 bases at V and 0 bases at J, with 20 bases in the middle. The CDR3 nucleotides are TGTGCCAGCAGCCCCGAATATGGACGCGGGAACTCCTACAATGAGCAGTTCTTC. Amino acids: CASSPEYGRGNSYNEQFF.

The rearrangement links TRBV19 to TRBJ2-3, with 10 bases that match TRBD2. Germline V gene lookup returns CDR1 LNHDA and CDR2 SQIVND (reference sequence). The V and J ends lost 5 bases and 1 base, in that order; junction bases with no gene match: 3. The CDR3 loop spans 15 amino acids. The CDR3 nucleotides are TGTGCCAGTAGTCAAGGGACTAGCGGCACAGATACGCAGTATTTT. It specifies CASSQGTSGTDTQYF. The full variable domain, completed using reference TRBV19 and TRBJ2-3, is DGGITQSPKYLFRKEGQNVTLSCEQNLNHDAMYWYRQDPGQGLRLIYYSQIVNDFQKGDIAEGYSVSREKKESFPLTVTSAQKNPTAFYLCASSQGTSGTDTQYFGPGTRLTVL.

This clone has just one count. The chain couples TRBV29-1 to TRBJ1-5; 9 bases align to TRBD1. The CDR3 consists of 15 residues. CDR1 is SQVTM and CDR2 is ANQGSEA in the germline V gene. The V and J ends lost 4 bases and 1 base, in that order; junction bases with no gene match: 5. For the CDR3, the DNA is TGCAGCGTTGCGCCCGGGACAGGGAGCAATCAGCCCCAGCATTTT. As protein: CSVAPGTGSNQPQHF. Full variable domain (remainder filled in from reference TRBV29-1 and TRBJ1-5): SAVISQKPSRDICQRGTSLTIQCQVDSQVTMMFWYRQQPGQSLTLIATANQGSEATYESGFVIDKFPISRPNLTFSTLTVSNMSPEDSSIYLCSVAPGTGSNQPQHFGDGTRLSIL.

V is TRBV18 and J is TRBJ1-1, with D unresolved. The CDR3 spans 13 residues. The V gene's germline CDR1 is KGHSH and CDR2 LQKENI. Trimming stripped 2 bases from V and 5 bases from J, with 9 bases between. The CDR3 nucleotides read TGTGCCAGCTCACCAGGACTCATAACTGAAGCTTTCTTT. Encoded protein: CASSPGLITEAFF.

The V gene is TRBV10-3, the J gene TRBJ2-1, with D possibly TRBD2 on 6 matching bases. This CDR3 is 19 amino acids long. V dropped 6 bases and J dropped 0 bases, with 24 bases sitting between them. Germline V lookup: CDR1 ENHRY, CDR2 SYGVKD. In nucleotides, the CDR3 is TGTGCCATCAGCTTGGTTGCCCGAACGGGGGAAAGCTCCTACAATGAGCAGTTCTTC. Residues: CAISLVARTGESSYNEQFF.

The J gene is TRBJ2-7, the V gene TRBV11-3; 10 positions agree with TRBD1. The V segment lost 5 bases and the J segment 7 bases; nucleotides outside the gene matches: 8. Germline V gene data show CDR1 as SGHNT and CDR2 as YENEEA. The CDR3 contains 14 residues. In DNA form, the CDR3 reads TGTGCCAGCAGCCCGGGACAGGGGTCTTCGGAGCAGTACTTC. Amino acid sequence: CASSPGQGSSEQYF.

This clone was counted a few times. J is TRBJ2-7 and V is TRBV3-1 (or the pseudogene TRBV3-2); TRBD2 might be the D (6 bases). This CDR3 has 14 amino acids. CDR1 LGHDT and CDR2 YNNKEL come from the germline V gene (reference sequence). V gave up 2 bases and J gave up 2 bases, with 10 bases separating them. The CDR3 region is CASSQLGTPYEQYF. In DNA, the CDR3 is TGTGCCAGCAGCCAATTAGGGACTCCCTACGAGCAGTACTTC.

As DNA, the CDR3 is TGTGCCAGCAGCCAGGGGACAGGAATTTATAATTCACCCCTCCACTTT. Protein: CASSQGTGIYNSPLHF. This sequence joins TRBV14 and TRBJ1-6, with 8 nucleotides matching TRBD1. The CDR3 has 16 amino acids. With 3 bases clipped from V and 4 bases from J, the junction kept 5 bases outside the gene matches. Germline V gene sequence: CDR1 SGHDN, CDR2 FVKESK.

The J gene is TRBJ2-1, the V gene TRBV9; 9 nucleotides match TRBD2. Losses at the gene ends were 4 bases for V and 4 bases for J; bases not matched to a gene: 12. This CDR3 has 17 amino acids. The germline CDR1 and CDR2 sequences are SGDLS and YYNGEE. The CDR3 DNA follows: TGTGCCAGCAGCAGGGGGGGGCTAGCGGGAAGTTACAATGAGCAGTTCTTC. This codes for CASSRGGLAGSYNEQFF.

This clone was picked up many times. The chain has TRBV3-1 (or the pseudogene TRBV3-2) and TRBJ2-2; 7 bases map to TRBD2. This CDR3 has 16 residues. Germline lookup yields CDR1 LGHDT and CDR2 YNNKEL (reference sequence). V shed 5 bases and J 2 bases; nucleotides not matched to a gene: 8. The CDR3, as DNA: TGTGCCAGCAGCGGAGAAACTAGCGAAAACACCGGGGAGCTGTTTTTT. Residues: CASSGETSENTGELFF.

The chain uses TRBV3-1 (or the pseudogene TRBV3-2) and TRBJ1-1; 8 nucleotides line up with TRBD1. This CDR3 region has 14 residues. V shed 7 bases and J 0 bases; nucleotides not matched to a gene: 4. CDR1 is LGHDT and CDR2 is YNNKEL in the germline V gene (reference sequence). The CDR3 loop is CASTLDRVNTEAFF. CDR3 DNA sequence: TGTGCCAGCACCCTGGACAGGGTGAACACTGAAGCTTTCTTT.

The CDR3 spells CASSSSPGIQNEQFF. CDR3 in DNA: TGTGCCAGCAGCTCCTCACCGGGGATCCAAAATGAGCAGTTCTTC. This sequence joins TRBV7-3 and TRBJ2-1; D perhaps matches TRBD2 (5 bases). The CDR3 is 15 residues long. Germline CDR1 and CDR2: SGHTA and FQGTGA. The ends were cut back, 4 bases at V and 7 bases at J, with 17 bases in the middle.

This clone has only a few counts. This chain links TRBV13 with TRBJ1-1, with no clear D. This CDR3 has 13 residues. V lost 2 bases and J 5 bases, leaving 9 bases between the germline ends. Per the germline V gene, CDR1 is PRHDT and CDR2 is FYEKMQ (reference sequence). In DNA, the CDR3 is TGTGCCAGCAGCTTATATCGGGGAACTGAAGCTTTCTTT. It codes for CASSLYRGTEAFF.

The CDR3 DNA reads as TGTGCCAGCAGCCCTACGGCGGGGACTACCTACGAGCAGTACTTC. Protein: CASSPTAGTTYEQYF. The rearrangement joins TRBV11-2 to TRBJ2-7; 7 nucleotides match TRBD2. This CDR3 has 15 amino acids. Trimming removed 5 bases from V and 2 bases from J; junction bases left unmatched: 9. Germline V gives CDR1 SGHAT, CDR2 FQNNGV.

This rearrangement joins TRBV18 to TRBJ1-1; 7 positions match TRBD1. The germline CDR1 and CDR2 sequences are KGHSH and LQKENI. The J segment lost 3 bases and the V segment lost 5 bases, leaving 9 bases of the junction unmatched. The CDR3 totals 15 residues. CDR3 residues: CASSKTGSRDTEAFF. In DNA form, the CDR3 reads TGTGCCAGCTCAAAGACAGGGTCTCGGGACACTGAAGCTTTCTTT.

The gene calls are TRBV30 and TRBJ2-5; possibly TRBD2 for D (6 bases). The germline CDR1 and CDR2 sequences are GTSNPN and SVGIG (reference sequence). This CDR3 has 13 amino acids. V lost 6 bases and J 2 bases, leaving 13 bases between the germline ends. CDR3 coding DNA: TGTGCCTGTGCCCCGGGACTTCAAGAGACCCAGTACTTC. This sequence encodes CACAPGLQETQYF.

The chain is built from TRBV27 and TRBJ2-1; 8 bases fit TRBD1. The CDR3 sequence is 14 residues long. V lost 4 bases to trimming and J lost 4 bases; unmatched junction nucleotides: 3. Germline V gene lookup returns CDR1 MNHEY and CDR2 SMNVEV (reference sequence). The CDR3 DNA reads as TGTGCCAGCAGTTGGGGGACAGGATACAATGAGCAGTTCTTC. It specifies CASSWGTGYNEQFF.

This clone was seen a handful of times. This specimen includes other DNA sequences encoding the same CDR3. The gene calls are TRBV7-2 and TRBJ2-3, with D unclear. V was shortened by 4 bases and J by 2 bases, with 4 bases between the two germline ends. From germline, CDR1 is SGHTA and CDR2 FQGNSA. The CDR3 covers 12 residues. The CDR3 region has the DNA TGTGCCAGCAGCTCCAACACAGATACGCAGTATTTT. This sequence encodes CASSSNTDTQYF.

CDR3 sequence: CASRGLQRYTGELFF. The CDR3 bases are TGTGCCAGTAGAGGCCTCCAGCGGTACACCGGGGAGCTGTTTTTT. V usage is TRBV19 and J usage is TRBJ2-2, with TRBD2 as a possible D gene (5 bases). The germline gives CDR1 LNHDA, CDR2 SQIVND (reference sequence). The CDR3 runs 15 residues. Trimming stripped 6 bases from V and 3 bases from J, with 14 bases between.

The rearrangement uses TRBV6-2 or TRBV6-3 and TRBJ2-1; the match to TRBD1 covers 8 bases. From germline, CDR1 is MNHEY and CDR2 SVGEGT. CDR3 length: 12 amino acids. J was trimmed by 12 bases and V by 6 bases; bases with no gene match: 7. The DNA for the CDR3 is TGTGCCAGCAGCCCGACAGGGGACGGGCAGTTCTTC. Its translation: CASSPTGDGQFF.

The CDR3 loop reads CSASGGQGNTEAFF. DNA of the CDR3: TGCAGTGCTAGTGGGGGACAGGGGAACACTGAAGCTTTCTTT. This chain joins TRBV20-1 and TRBJ1-1; TRBD1 matches 9 bases. After removal of 3 bases from V and 1 base from J, the junction contained 3 bases not matched to a gene. This CDR3 is built from 14 residues. CDR1 is DFQATT, CDR2 SNEGSKA, per germline (reference sequence).

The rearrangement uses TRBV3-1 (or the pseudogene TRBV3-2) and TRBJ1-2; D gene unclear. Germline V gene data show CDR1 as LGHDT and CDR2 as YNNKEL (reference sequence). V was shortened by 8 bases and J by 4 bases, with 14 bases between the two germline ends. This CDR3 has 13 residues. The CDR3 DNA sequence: TGTGCCAGCGGCACCGGGTCTCCCTATGGCTACACCTTC. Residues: CASGTGSPYGYTF.

The CDR3 loop reads CASSRKTGATLLEAFF. The DNA of the CDR3 is TGTGCCAGCAGCCGCAAGACAGGGGCGACACTTTTAGAAGCTTTCTTT. This chain links TRBV6-2 or TRBV6-3 with TRBJ1-1; 8 bases line up with TRBD1. Germline V lookup: CDR1 MNHEY, CDR2 SVGEGT. There are 16 residues in the CDR3. V gave up 6 bases and J gave up 8 bases; unmatched junction bases: 17.